The rows below give T cell receptor beta chains drawn from one sample of a study of blood T cell repertoires in COVID-19. Data came from immunoSEQ multiplex PCR; TCRdb stores just in-frame clones and leaves some out. The sample shows about 290,000 clones, roughly 90% of them seen only once. Sequenced: peripheral blood. The receptor set was obtained from a young woman with COVID-19, enrolled during active disease. CDR3s include the opening cysteine and the closing phenylalanine or tryptophan. The D gene is left open where the match is weak. Size values are once, few and many counts, or a class for expanded clones, and some rows have none.

>.|13|TRBV6-5|TRBJ2-7|.
TGTGCCAGCAGACAGGGTAGCTCCTACGAGCAGTACTTC
CASRQGSSYEQYF
>TRBD2|14|TRBV9|TRBJ2-2|.
TGTGCCAGCAGCGTTAGCGGGGGGTTCGGGGAGCTGTTTTTT
CASSVSGGFGELFF
>.|16|TRBV5-6|TRBJ1-6|once
TGTGCCAGCAGCTTACAGGGCCTCTCCTATAATTCACCCCTCCACTTT
CASSLQGLSYNSPLHF
>.|14|TRBV29-1|TRBJ1-1|.
TGCAGCGTTGAAAATTGGGGGGAGGGGACTGAAGCTTTCTTT
CSVENWGEGTEAFF
>.|14|TRBV7-9|TRBJ1-1|.
TGTGCCAGCAGCGCAGGAGGTCTAGACACTGAAGCTTTCTTT
CASSAGGLDTEAFF
>.|14|TRBV10-1|TRBJ1-3|few
TGCGCCAGCAGTTCAGACATCTCTGGAAACACCATATATTTT
CASSSDISGNTIYF
>.|16|TRBV5-1|TRBJ2-2|once
TGCGCCAGCAGCTCAACCCTATCGAGGAACACCGGGGAGCTGTTTTTT
CASSSTLSRNTGELFF
>TRBD1|18|TRBV27|TRBJ1-4|.
TGTGCCAGCAGTCCCGGACCAGGGGGGCAGTATGACTCTGAAAAACTGTTTTTT
CASSPGPGGQYDSEKLFF
>.|15|TRBV7-9|TRBJ1-2|.
TGTGCCAGCTATGGAGCCGGGACAAGGGCCTATGGCTACACCTTC
CASYGAGTRAYGYTF
>TRBD2|15|TRBV3-1/TRBV3-2|TRBJ2-2|.
TGTGCCAGCAGCCCGCTAGCGGGGGACACCGGGGAGCTGTTTTTT
CASSPLAGDTGELFF
>.|15|TRBV6-1|TRBJ1-6|.
TGTGCCAGCAGTGAAGGACAGCAGGTTAAGACACCCCTCCACTTT
CASSEGQQVKTPLHF
>.|13|TRBV6-1|TRBJ1-1|.
TGTGCCAGCAGTGAGGGCACCCACACTGAAGCTTTCTTT
CASSEGTHTEAFF
>.|14|TRBV29-1|TRBJ2-5|.
TGCAGCGCTCGGACAGAGAGGGCACAAGAGACCCAGTACTTC
CSARTERAQETQYF
>.|18|TRBV7-2|TRBJ2-2|.
TGTGCCAGCACCTTGGACATTCCCCGGGTGTTGAGAACCGGGGAGCTGTTTTTT
CASTLDIPRVLRTGELFF
>.|13|TRBV6-5|TRBJ2-7|.
TGTGCCAGCAGCATCGGACAGCCCTACGAGCAGTACTTC
CASSIGQPYEQYF
>.|14|TRBV27|TRBJ1-5|.
TGTGCCAGCAGTTTAGGGGGGGGATTGCAGCCCCAGCATTTT
CASSLGGGLQPQHF
>TRBD1|13|TRBV27|TRBJ1-1|.
TGTGCCAGCAGTTTATCGACAGGGAGTGAAGCTTTCTTT
CASSLSTGSEAFF